These 26 T cell receptor beta chains were sequenced from one sample in a study of blood T cell repertoires in COVID-19. Measured with immunoSEQ multiplex PCR; TCRdb has only the in-frame clones, and not every one. The table lists more than 200,000 clones, about 91% of them singletons, with just under 6.5% in the top ten. The sample comprised peripheral blood. All receptors come from a woman younger than 45 with COVID-19, enrolled during active disease.

The V call is TRBV6-5, the J call TRBJ1-2; D is possibly TRBD1 (6 bases). Germline CDR1 reads MNHEY; CDR2 reads SVGAGI. V shed 4 bases and J shed 0 bases, with 12 bases lying between them. This CDR3 contains 15 residues. This CDR3 reads CASSLQGTSNYGYTF. The CDR3 DNA sequence: TGTGCCAGCAGTTTACAGGGAACCTCTAACTATGGCTACACCTTC.

The chain joins TRBV5-4 to TRBJ2-7; D unresolved. CDR3 length: 13 residues. CDR1 SGHNT and CDR2 YYREEE come from the germline V gene (reference sequence). Trimming left V 1 base short and J 7 bases short, with 12 bases between. CDR3 protein: CASSLSYRREQYV. The CDR3 coding sequence is TGTGCCAGCAGCTTGTCTTACCGCCGGGAGCAGTACGTC.

The V gene is TRBV19, the J gene TRBJ1-5, with D possibly matching TRBD1 (6 bases). CDR1 is LNHDA and CDR2 is SQIVND in the germline V gene (reference sequence). The CDR3 is made up of 14 amino acids. V was cut by 4 bases and J by 4 bases, with 11 bases left in between. CDR3 sequence: CASSSTGMNQPQHF. The DNA of the CDR3 is TGTGCCAGTAGTAGCACAGGGATGAATCAGCCCCAGCATTTT.

V is TRBV5-1 and J is TRBJ1-4, with D unresolved. The CDR3 contains 14 residues. The germline gives CDR1 SGHRS, CDR2 YFSETQ. The V end lost 0 bases, the J end lost 7 bases, and 10 bases lay between the germline ends. DNA for the CDR3: TGCGCCAGCAGCTTGGGAGGACTGGGTGAAAAACTGTTTTTT. It encodes CASSLGGLGEKLFF.

The V gene is TRBV7-2, the J gene TRBJ2-2, with a tentative D call TRBD2 (6 bases). The V gene's germline CDR1 is SGHTA and CDR2 FQGNSA. The CDR3 spans 17 residues. V was cut by 5 bases and J by 0 bases, with 16 bases left in between. Here the CDR3 reads CASSPGLIWPNTGELFF. CDR3 DNA sequence: TGTGCCAGCAGCCCCGGACTAATTTGGCCGAACACCGGGGAGCTGTTTTTT.

In its sample, this clone was seen a few times. A junction boundary mismatches the germline segment, possibly from a read error. This chain uses TRBV5-6 with TRBJ2-2; 11 positions match TRBD1. The CDR3 is 13 residues long. CDR1 and CDR2 (germline): SGHDT, YYEEEE. The CDR3 sequence: CASSSTGTGGSLF. DNA of the CDR3: TGTGCCAGCAGCTCCACCGGGACAGGGGGTTCCCTCTTT.

DNA for the CDR3: TGCAGCGTGGGACAGGGTGGTGAAAAACTGTTTTTT. Its protein product is CSVGQGGEKLFF. This chain joins TRBV29-1 and TRBJ1-4, with 9 bases identical to TRBD1. CDR1 is SQVTM, CDR2 ANQGSEA, per germline. CDR3 length: 12 residues. After removal of 6 bases from V and 7 bases from J, the junction contained 3 bases not matched to a gene.

The rearrangement uses TRBV6-2 or TRBV6-3 and TRBJ2-1; TRBD2 matches at 10 bases. This CDR3 comprises 15 residues. The V gene end was trimmed by 6 bases and the J gene end by 5 bases; junction bases not matched to a gene: 7. Germline V CDR1 and CDR2: MNHEY, SVGEGT. In DNA, the CDR3 is TGTGCCAGCAGCTTACTAGCGGGGACAAACAATGAGCAGTTCTTC. This gives the protein CASSLLAGTNNEQFF.

The table lists this clone with a few counts. V is TRBV18 and J is TRBJ1-6, with 8 bases fitting TRBD1. Germline V gene lookup returns CDR1 KGHSH and CDR2 LQKENI. The ends lost 2 bases at V and 10 bases at J; junction bases unmatched: 7. The CDR3 is made up of 15 amino acids. CDR3 in DNA: TGTGCCAGCTCACCATCCGCAGGGGGCAAGTCACCCCTCCACTTT. This codes for CASSPSAGGKSPLHF. Full variable domain (remainder filled in from reference TRBV18 and TRBJ1-6): NAGVMQNPRHLVRRRGQEARLRCSPMKGHSHVYWYRQLPEEGLKFMVYLQKENIIDESGMPKERFSAEFPKEGPSILRIQQVVRGDSAAYFCASSPSAGGKSPLHFGNGTRLTVT.

V gene TRBV7-2 combines with J gene TRBJ1-2; 11 bases fit TRBD1. Per germline, CDR1 SGHTA and CDR2 FQGNSA. The V gene end was trimmed by 4 bases and the J gene end by 1 base; junction bases not matched to a gene: 5. This CDR3 is built from 16 residues. CDR3 nucleotides: TGTGCCAGCAGCTCCGGGACAGGGGGGGGTAACTATGGCTACACCTTC. Translation gives CASSSGTGGGNYGYTF.

This clone was recorded a few times. The CDR3 region has the DNA TGCGCCAGCACCCCCGCGGGGCGGGGGGCCTTTGGAGAGCAGTTCTTC. Amino acids: CASTPAGRGAFGEQFF. V usage is TRBV10-1 and J usage is TRBJ2-1; 8 bases are a match to TRBD2. The germline gives CDR1 WNHNN, CDR2 SYGVQD (reference sequence). The CDR3 covers 16 residues. Trimming cost V 7 bases and J 10 bases; bases outside gene matches: 18.

The chain couples TRBV9 to TRBJ1-2, with D possibly being TRBD1 (5 bases). V lost 1 base and J 3 bases, leaving 16 bases between the germline ends. The CDR3 is 16 amino acids. In germline, CDR1 is SGDLS, CDR2 YYNGEE. The chain's CDR3 is CASSVSPWGRDYGYTF. CDR3 coding DNA: TGTGCCAGCAGCGTATCTCCCTGGGGCAGGGACTATGGCTACACCTTC.

This chain uses TRBV24-1 with TRBJ2-7, with 11 bases that match TRBD2. The CDR3 runs 16 residues. V lost 2 bases, J lost 3 bases, and 5 bases stayed unmatched. CDR1 and CDR2 from the germline V gene are KGHDR and SFDVKD. The CDR3, as DNA: TGTGCCACCAGTGATTCCGGGACTAGCGGTTACTACGAGCAGTACTTC. It is translated as CATSDSGTSGYYEQYF.

The chain employs TRBV27 and TRBJ1-2; TRBD1 aligns across 7 bases. CDR1 is MNHEY, CDR2 SMNVEV, per germline (reference sequence). The CDR3 is 12 residues long. Trimming at V came to 6 bases and at J to 8 bases, leaving 6 bases not matched to a gene. Here the CDR3 DNA reads TGTGCCAGCAGCTCGGGACAGCGCGGCTACACCTTC. Its protein product is CASSSGQRGYTF.

V and J are TRBV30 and TRBJ2-5; 7 nucleotides match TRBD1. The CDR3 length is 12 residues. Germline CDR1 GTSNPN, CDR2 SVGIG (reference sequence). V shed 4 bases and J 1 base; nucleotides not matched to a gene: 0. CDR3 sequence (DNA): TGTGCCTGGACAGGGGGCCAAGAGACCCAGTACTTC. Protein: CAWTGGQETQYF. Combining the CDR3 with reference TRBV30 and TRBJ2-5 gives the whole variable domain SQTIHQWPATLVQPVGSPLSLECTVEGTSNPNLYWYRQAAGRGLQLLFYSVGIGQISSEVPQNLSASRPQDRQFILSSKKLLLSDSGFYLCAWTGGQETQYFGPGTRLLVL.

The chain links TRBV6-6 to TRBJ1-1, with 9 positions matching TRBD1. Germline assignment: CDR1 MNHNY and CDR2 SVGAGI (reference sequence). The CDR3 totals 15 residues. V was clipped by 6 bases and J by 5 bases; unmatched bases: 10. This CDR3 is CASRPPGQGWTEAFF. The CDR3 DNA reads as TGTGCCAGCAGGCCCCCTGGACAGGGGTGGACTGAAGCTTTCTTT.

The chain joins TRBV11-2 to TRBJ1-2, with 9 nucleotides matching TRBD1. The germline gives CDR1 SGHAT, CDR2 FQNNGV. The CDR3 totals 13 residues. V was clipped by 6 bases and J by 8 bases; unmatched bases: 7. The CDR3 is CASRPTGGAGYTF. CDR3 nucleotide sequence: TGTGCCAGCAGACCTACAGGGGGCGCCGGCTACACCTTC.

This chain uses TRBV18 with TRBJ1-2; possibly TRBD1 for D (5 bases). The CDR3 has 16 amino acids. Trimming removed 3 bases at V and 4 bases at J, with 18 bases between. Germline loops: CDR1 KGHSH, CDR2 LQKENI. CDR3 protein: CASSPVGGKDGYGYTF. CDR3 sequence (DNA): TGTGCCAGCTCACCCGTCGGGGGGAAAGACGGCTATGGCTACACCTTC.

This chain uses TRBV5-6 with TRBJ1-5, with TRBD1 as a possible D gene (6 bases). Trimming removed 0 bases at V and 5 bases at J, with 6 bases between. Germline loops: CDR1 SGHDT, CDR2 YYEEEE. This CDR3 has 13 amino acids. CDR3 protein: CASSLDRDQPQHF. In nucleotides, the CDR3 is TGTGCCAGCAGCTTGGACAGGGATCAGCCCCAGCATTTT. The variable domain in full, with the rest retrieved from reference TRBV5-6 and TRBJ1-5, is DAGVTQSPTHLIKTRGQQVTLRCSPKSGHDTVSWYQQALGQGPQFIFQYYEEEERQRGNFPDRFSGHQFPNYSSELNVNALLLGDSALYLCASSLDRDQPQHFGDGTRLSIL.

This chain connects TRBV11-2 to TRBJ1-1; possibly TRBD1 for D (6 bases). The V gene's germline CDR1 is SGHAT and CDR2 FQNNGV. The CDR3 extends over 12 amino acids. The V end was cut by 1 base, the J end by 11 bases, with 11 bases between. The CDR3: CASSLATGRAFF. The CDR3 nucleotides read TGTGCCAGCAGCTTAGCCACAGGGCGGGCTTTCTTT.

This sequence joins TRBV4-1 and TRBJ1-2; 7 bases align to TRBD1. Per the germline V gene, CDR1 is MGHRA and CDR2 is YSYEKL. V dropped 4 bases and J dropped 1; count of bases not matched to a gene: 18. The CDR3 is 19 amino acids. CDR3 sequence reads: CASSPSGTVLGKNNYGYTF. Here the CDR3 DNA reads TGCGCCAGCAGCCCATCCGGGACAGTCTTAGGGAAAAATAACTATGGCTACACCTTC.

The CDR3 loop is CASSVDMEATDTQYF. CDR3 in DNA: TGTGCCAGCAGCGTAGATATGGAAGCGACAGATACGCAGTATTTT. This chain joins TRBV9 and TRBJ2-3; D gene uncertain. Per germline, CDR1 SGDLS and CDR2 YYNGEE. Trimming shortened V by 0 bases and J by 3 bases, and 11 bases separated the two germline ends. The CDR3 is made up of 15 amino acids.

J is TRBJ2-5 and V is TRBV28; 9 bases match TRBD1. CDR3 length: 15 amino acids. Germline-derived CDR1 and CDR2 are MDHEN and SYDVKM. The V segment lost 1 base and the J segment 4 bases; nucleotides outside the gene matches: 4. This chain's CDR3 is CASSLYTGGIETQYF. Written as DNA, the CDR3 is TGTGCCAGCAGTTTATATACAGGGGGCATAGAGACCCAGTACTTC.

The chain has TRBV27 and TRBJ2-7; D is unresolved. The germline CDR1 and CDR2 sequences are MNHEY and SMNVEV (reference sequence). This CDR3 is built from 14 residues. With 5 bases removed from V and 3 bases from J, the gap between germline ends came to 14 bases. CDR3 DNA sequence: TGTGCCAGCAGTCCCGCCCGCAGGTACTACGAGCAGTACTTC. Translating gives CASSPARRYYEQYF.

The chain employs TRBV5-1 and TRBJ2-5; TRBD2 agrees at 14 bases. Germline lookup yields CDR1 SGHRS and CDR2 YFSETQ. CDR3 length equals 20 residues. V gave up 1 base and J gave up 1 base; unmatched junction bases: 12. The CDR3 region is CASSLLSGTSGGSIQETQYF. The CDR3, as DNA: TGCGCCAGCAGCTTGTTGTCGGGGACTAGCGGGGGTTCAATCCAAGAGACCCAGTACTTC.

This sequence joins TRBV4-3 and TRBJ2-7; 7 nucleotides agree with TRBD1. This CDR3 region has 16 residues. V trimming: 0 bases; J trimming: 2 bases; junction bases outside the gene matches: 7. CDR1 and CDR2 from the germline V gene are LGHNA and YSLEER. DNA of the CDR3: TGCGCCAGCAGCCAAGATAGGTGGGACAGAACCTACGAGCAGTACTTC. Amino acid sequence: CASSQDRWDRTYEQYF.